This entry lists 29 T cell receptor beta chains sequenced from one sample in a study of shared clonotypes between healthy human individuals. The repertoire was sequenced with immunoSEQ multiplex PCR; TCRdb's copy has only in-frame clones and lacks some. The table has approximately 2.1 million clones, more than 80% seen once. Sequencing input: naive CD4+ T cells from PBMCs. Subset here: CD45RA+ positively selected. These receptors were taken from a young man in good health. Some clones in this sample may be carry-over from other donors' samples.

This clone was seen only a few times. The V call is TRBV7-8, the J call TRBJ1-2, with TRBD1 matching over 8 bases. The germline V gene has CDR1 SGHVS and CDR2 FQNEAQ. The length of the CDR3 is 13 residues. V was clipped by 4 bases and J by 6 bases; unmatched bases: 4. CDR3 protein: CASSSDRVDGYTF. The CDR3 DNA reads TGTGCCAGCAGCTCGGACAGGGTAGATGGCTACACCTTC.

The J gene is TRBJ1-4, the V gene TRBV28; D gene uncertain. Germline-derived CDR1 and CDR2 are MDHEN and SYDVKM. The CDR3 has 14 residues. V was trimmed by 5 bases and J by 7 bases, leaving 14 bases between them. The CDR3 protein is CASSEQYFPEKLFF. In DNA form, the CDR3 reads TGTGCCAGCAGTGAACAGTATTTTCCTGAAAAACTGTTTTTT.

This clone was detected a few times. The chain links TRBV19 to TRBJ2-6; no clear D. Germline CDR1 reads LNHDA; CDR2 reads SQIVND (reference sequence). With 5 bases removed from V and 2 bases from J, the gap between germline ends came to 10 bases. The CDR3 length is 15 residues. The CDR3 loop reads CASSAYSAGANVLTF. Written as DNA, the CDR3 is TGTGCCAGTAGTGCCTACAGTGCTGGGGCCAACGTCCTGACTTTC.

The chain joins TRBV25-1 to TRBJ1-1; D ambiguous. This CDR3 has 12 residues. Trimming cost V 4 bases and J 0 bases, with 3 bases left between them. The germline gives CDR1 MGHDK, CDR2 SYGVNS. The CDR3 sequence is CASSAMNTEAFF. In DNA form, the CDR3 reads TGTGCCAGCAGTGCAATGAACACTGAAGCTTTCTTT.

The CDR3 sequence is CASSARLGYTF. The CDR3 DNA is TGTGCCAGCAGCGCCAGATTGGGCTACACCTTC. This chain joins TRBV28 and TRBJ1-2; D not certain. Trimming removed 6 bases from V and 8 bases from J, with 10 bases in between. This CDR3 contains 11 residues. Germline lookup yields CDR1 MDHEN and CDR2 SYDVKM.

The chain links TRBV6-6 to TRBJ2-5; D uncertain. The CDR3 sequence is 11 residues long. The ends were cut back, 5 bases at V and 5 bases at J, with 6 bases in the middle. Germline assignment: CDR1 MNHNY and CDR2 SVGAGI (reference sequence). The CDR3 DNA follows: TGTGCCAGCAGTAACAGTGAGACCCAGTACTTC. Amino acids: CASSNSETQYF.

V is TRBV11-2 and J is TRBJ2-7, with D tentatively TRBD2 (5 bases). V was clipped by 1 base and J by 0 bases, with 10 bases between them. There are 15 residues in the CDR3. CDR1 SGHAT and CDR2 FQNNGV come from the germline V gene. CDR3 loop: CASSLVLGSSYEQYF. CDR3 sequence (DNA): TGTGCCAGCAGCTTAGTTCTGGGGAGCTCCTACGAGCAGTACTTC.

This clone was detected only once. The V gene is TRBV5-1, the J gene TRBJ2-1; 7 bases line up with TRBD2. V was pared by 2 bases and J by 3 bases, with 5 bases of the junction left unmatched. CDR1 SGHRS and CDR2 YFSETQ come from the germline V gene. The CDR3 is 15 residues long. The CDR3 DNA follows: TGCGCCAGCAGCTTCCGGGACTACAACTACAATGAGCAGTTCTTC. Translating it yields CASSFRDYNYNEQFF.

Remarks on this clone: Additional DNA sequences in this sample encode the identical CDR3. This chain links TRBV7-3 with TRBJ2-6; D unclear. The CDR3 totals 16 residues. Per the germline V gene, CDR1 is SGHTA and CDR2 is FQGTGA. Trimming took off 2 bases at V and 2 bases at J, with 10 bases between the two ends. Here the CDR3 DNA reads TGTGCCAGCAGCTTAGGCGGACCAGCTGGGGCCAACGTCCTGACTTTC. This codes for CASSLGGPAGANVLTF.

The chain links TRBV2 to TRBJ2-1; 7 bases map to TRBD2. CDR3 size: 15 residues. Germline CDR1 reads SNHLY; CDR2 reads FYNNEI. Germline trimming cut 7 bases from V and 0 bases from J; bases unmatched to any gene: 6. This CDR3 is CASNKGGSSYNEQFF. CDR3 DNA: TGTGCCAGCAACAAGGGCGGGAGCTCCTACAATGAGCAGTTCTTC.

The chain recombines TRBV7-2 with TRBJ2-7, with D possibly TRBD2 on 6 matching bases. The germline V and J ends were trimmed by 8 bases and 4 bases, with 15 bases remaining between them. Looked up from germline, CDR1 is SGHTA and CDR2 is FQGNSA. This CDR3 is built from 13 residues. In nucleotides, the CDR3 is TGTGCCAGCCACCCGGGAGAAAGGTACGAGCAGTACTTC. Translating gives CASHPGERYEQYF.

The chain is built from TRBV28 and TRBJ2-7; D ambiguous. CDR3 size: 15 residues. V shed 6 bases and J shed 6 bases, with 21 bases lying between them. CDR1 is MDHEN, CDR2 SYDVKM, per germline. The CDR3 DNA reads TGTGCCAGCAGCCCGGGTGGGCCCTCCTCTGGCGAGCAGTACTTC. This sequence encodes CASSPGGPSSGEQYF.

This clone was seen just once. The chain links TRBV2 to TRBJ2-3, with D maybe TRBD2 (7 bases). Germline V CDR1 and CDR2: SNHLY, FYNNEI. Trimming pared 7 bases from V and 6 bases from J, leaving 20 bases between. The CDR3 sequence is 15 residues long. The CDR3 DNA reads TGTGCCAGCATGGCACAGGGAGGGGGTGGGGATACGCAGTATTTT. It specifies CASMAQGGGGDTQYF.

V and J are TRBV5-1 and TRBJ2-6; TRBD1 matches 9 bases. The CDR3 has 16 amino acids. Trimming cost V 5 bases and J 0 bases; bases outside gene matches: 3. CDR1 SGHRS and CDR2 YFSETQ come from the germline V gene. The CDR3, as DNA: TGCGCCAGCAGGAGGACAGGGGTCTCTGGGGCCAACGTCCTGACTTTC. Its translation is CASRRTGVSGANVLTF.

The genes are TRBV6-4 and TRBJ2-3; 8 positions agree with TRBD2. Trimming at V came to 2 bases and at J to 0 bases, leaving 4 bases not matched to a gene. CDR1 and CDR2 (germline): MRHNA, SNTAGT. The CDR3 runs to 16 residues. CDR3 protein: CASSDTLAGSTDTQYF. In DNA, the CDR3 is TGTGCCAGCAGTGACACCCTAGCGGGCAGCACAGATACGCAGTATTTT.

The chain uses TRBV29-1 and TRBJ1-2; TRBD1 might be the D (5 bases). The germline V gene encodes CDR1 SQVTM and CDR2 ANQGSEA. This CDR3 region has 12 residues. Trimming took off 1 base at V and 8 bases at J, with 11 bases between the two ends. CDR3 nucleotides: TGCAGCGTTGAAGGGCTGACAGTCGGCTACACCTTC. Translation: CSVEGLTVGYTF.

This chain links TRBV6-1 with TRBJ2-7; perhaps TRBD2 as D (6 bases). V lost 6 bases and J lost 6, with 9 bases in between. Germline V gene lookup returns CDR1 MNHNS and CDR2 SASEGT. The CDR3 covers 11 residues. CDR3 nucleotides: TGTGCCAGCAGGCCCGGGGGCGAGCAGTACTTC. It specifies CASRPGGEQYF.

The rearrangement uses TRBV28 and TRBJ1-1; D is unresolved. This CDR3 is 12 amino acids long. CDR1 MDHEN and CDR2 SYDVKM come from the germline V gene. The V end lost 2 bases, the J end lost 11 bases, and 12 bases lay between the germline ends. CDR3 bases: TGTGCCAGCAGTTTAATGACATCGGGGGCTTTCTTT. Its translation: CASSLMTSGAFF.

V is TRBV4-1 and J is TRBJ1-4; the D gene is possibly TRBD1 (6 bases). This CDR3 is 15 amino acids long. Trimming cost V 2 bases and J 7 bases, with 14 bases left between them. Looked up from germline, CDR1 is MGHRA and CDR2 is YSYEKL. Here the CDR3 reads CASSQFGGGGEKLFF. CDR3 sequence (DNA): TGCGCCAGCAGCCAATTTGGGGGCGGAGGTGAAAAACTGTTTTTT.

The chain carries TRBV11-2 and TRBJ1-4, with unresolved D. The CDR3 has 15 amino acids. The V end lost 6 bases, the J end lost 0 bases, and 11 bases lay between the germline ends. The germline V gene encodes CDR1 SGHAT and CDR2 FQNNGV. As DNA, the CDR3 is TGTGCCAGCAGATACCGCAGTGCAACTAATGAAAAACTGTTTTTT. Its protein product is CASRYRSATNEKLFF.

Comment on this clone: This same CDR3 is encoded by further DNA sequences in the sample. The chain combines TRBV28 with TRBJ1-2; 8 bases map to TRBD1. Germline V lookup: CDR1 MDHEN, CDR2 SYDVKM. The CDR3 sequence is 12 residues long. J was trimmed by 4 bases and V by 8 bases; bases with no gene match: 3. CDR3 residues: CASQQGGYGYTF. The CDR3 nucleotides are TGTGCCAGCCAACAGGGGGGCTATGGCTACACCTTC.

This chain connects TRBV15 to TRBJ2-5; D perhaps matches TRBD1 (6 bases). Germline loops: CDR1 LNHNV, CDR2 YYDKDF (reference sequence). V was trimmed by 9 bases and J by 2 bases, leaving 16 bases between them. The CDR3 extends over 14 amino acids. CDR3 amino acids: CATWTDGGQETQYF. CDR3 coding DNA: TGTGCCACATGGACAGATGGAGGTCAAGAGACCCAGTACTTC.

V usage is TRBV5-1 and J usage is TRBJ2-3; perhaps D is TRBD1 or TRBD2 (6 bases each). This CDR3 has 15 residues. CDR1 is SGHRS, CDR2 YFSETQ, per germline. Deletions cut 3 bases from V and 0 bases from J, with 11 bases between. CDR3 in DNA: TGCGCCAGCAGCTGGGCGGGACACAGCACAGATACGCAGTATTTT. Protein sequence: CASSWAGHSTDTQYF.

This chain joins TRBV9 and TRBJ2-1; TRBD2 matches at 7 bases. The CDR3 has 16 amino acids. Per germline, CDR1 SGDLS and CDR2 YYNGEE. J gave up 7 bases and V 6 bases, and 16 bases lay outside the gene matches. The CDR3 bases are TGTGCCAGCAACGACGTCGCGGGGGACGGCTCGAATGAGCAGTTCTTC. This gives the protein CASNDVAGDGSNEQFF.

Comments on this clone: Within the sample, other DNA sequences also encode this same CDR3. The chain is built from TRBV6-6 and TRBJ2-1; D is ambiguous. Per the germline V gene, CDR1 is MNHNY and CDR2 is SVGAGI (reference sequence). This CDR3 contains 12 residues. Between the trimmed V and J ends, which lost 4 bases and 4 bases, there was a span of 5 bases. Here the CDR3 DNA reads TGTGCCAGCAGTTCCGGTTACAATGAGCAGTTCTTC. This translates into CASSSGYNEQFF.

In its sample, this clone was seen once. The chain links TRBV6-1 to TRBJ2-5, with a weak D call TRBD1 (6 bases). Between the trimmed V and J ends, which lost 4 bases and 5 bases, there was a span of 14 bases. The germline gives CDR1 MNHNS, CDR2 SASEGT. The CDR3 loop spans 14 amino acids. In DNA, the CDR3 is TGTGCCAGCAGTGTGATTCATAGGGGGGAGACCCAGTACTTC. It specifies CASSVIHRGETQYF.

The rearrangement uses TRBV6-5 and TRBJ2-3, with D possibly matching TRBD2 (6 bases). Germline CDR1 is MNHEY and CDR2 is SVGAGI. Trimming cost V 2 bases and J 2 bases, with 11 bases left between them. The length of the CDR3 is 15 residues. CDR3 residues: CASSYGGKHTDTQYF. The CDR3 region has the DNA TGTGCCAGCAGTTACGGGGGGAAGCACACAGATACGCAGTATTTT.

The chain uses TRBV6-5 and TRBJ1-6; D may be TRBD1 (6 bases). The CDR3 runs 13 residues. The V gene's germline CDR1 is MNHEY and CDR2 SVGAGI. V lost 4 bases, J lost 7 bases, and 8 bases lay in between. As DNA, the CDR3 is TGTGCCAGCAGTTGGGGGCGGAATTCACCCCTCCACTTT. Protein: CASSWGRNSPLHF.

The DNA of the CDR3 is TGTGCCAGCAGCTTACATGGACAGAACAATCAGCCCCAGCATTTT. Amino acid sequence: CASSLHGQNNQPQHF. The V call is TRBV7-2, the J call TRBJ1-5, with D maybe TRBD1 (6 bases). The CDR3 consists of 15 residues. Germline V gene data show CDR1 as SGHTA and CDR2 as FQGNSA. V was clipped by 2 bases and J by 3 bases, with 11 bases between them. Using reference TRBV7-2 and TRBJ1-5 for the parts outside the CDR3, the full variable domain is GAGVSQSPSNKVTEKGKDVELRCDPISGHTALYWYRQSLGQGLEFLIYFQGNSAPDKSGLPSDRFSAERTGGSVSTLTIQRTQQEDSAVYLCASSLHGQNNQPQHFGDGTRLSIL.